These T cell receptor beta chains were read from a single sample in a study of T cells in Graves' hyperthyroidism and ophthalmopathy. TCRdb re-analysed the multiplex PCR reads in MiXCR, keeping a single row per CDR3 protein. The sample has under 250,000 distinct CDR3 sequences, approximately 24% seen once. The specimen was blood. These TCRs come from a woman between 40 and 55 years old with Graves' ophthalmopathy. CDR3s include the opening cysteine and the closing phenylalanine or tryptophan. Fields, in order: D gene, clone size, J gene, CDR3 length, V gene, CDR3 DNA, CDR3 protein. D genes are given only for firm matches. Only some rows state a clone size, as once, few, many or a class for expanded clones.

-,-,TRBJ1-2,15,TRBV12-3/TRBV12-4,TGTGCCAGCAGTTTAGGCGACAGTCCCAACTATGGCTACACCTTC,CASSLGDSPNYGYTF
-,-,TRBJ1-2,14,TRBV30,TGTGCCTGGAGTGTGGGGGGCGGGCCTGATGGCTACACCTTC,CAWSVGGGPDGYTF
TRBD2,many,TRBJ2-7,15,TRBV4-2,TGTGCCAGCAGCCAAACTAGCGCCAGCTCCTACGAGCAGTACTTC,CASSQTSASSYEQYF
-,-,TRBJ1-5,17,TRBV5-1,TGCGCCAGCAGCTTGGACGCAATGGGGGCCATGAATCAGCCCCAGCATTTT,CASSLDAMGAMNQPQHF
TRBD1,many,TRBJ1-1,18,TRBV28,TGTGCCAGCAGTTTGGTTTGGGCAGGGGGCGCGAGGAACACTGAAGCTTTCTTT,CASSLVWAGGARNTEAFF
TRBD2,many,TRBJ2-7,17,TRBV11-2,TGTGCCAGCAGCTTCTCCTGGAAGGGAGCGGGAAATTACGAGCAGTACTTC,CASSFSWKGAGNYEQYF
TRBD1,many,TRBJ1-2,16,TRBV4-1,TGCGCCAGCAGCCAAGGGACAGGGGAAAAGGGCTATGGCTACACCTTC,CASSQGTGEKGYGYTF
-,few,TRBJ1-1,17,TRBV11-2,TGTGCCAGCAGCTTAGTAGTAGTCGCGGTGGGGAACACTGAAGCTTTCTTT,CASSLVVVAVGNTEAFF
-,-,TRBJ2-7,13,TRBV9,TGTGCCAGCAGCGCCTCCGGGCGCTACGAGCAGTACTTC,CASSASGRYEQYF
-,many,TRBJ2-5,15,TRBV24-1,TGTGCCACCAGTGAGCCGACAGGGGAGGGGGAGACCCAGTACTTC,CATSEPTGEGETQYF
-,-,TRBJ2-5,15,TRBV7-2,TGTGCCAGCAGCTTGGTTCGAACGGGGCGGGAGACCCAGTACTTC,CASSLVRTGRETQYF
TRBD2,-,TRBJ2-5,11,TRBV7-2,TGTGCCAGCAGCCTCGGACTAGCCCCGTACTTC,CASSLGLAPYF
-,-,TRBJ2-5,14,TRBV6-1,TGTGCCAGCAGTAAACACGGGGGTGGGGAGACCCAGTACTTC,CASSKHGGGETQYF
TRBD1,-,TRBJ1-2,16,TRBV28,TGTGCCAGCAGCGCGCTGGACAGGGATTTTAACTATGGCTACACCTTC,CASSALDRDFNYGYTF
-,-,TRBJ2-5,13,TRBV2,TGTGCCACCAACGCAGGGTGGGGAGAGACCCAGTACTTC,CATNAGWGETQYF
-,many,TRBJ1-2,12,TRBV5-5,TGTGCCAGCAGCTTTTGGACCTATGGCTACACCTTC,CASSFWTYGYTF
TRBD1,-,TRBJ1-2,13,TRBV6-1,TGTGCCAGCAGTCGGACAGGGGAGTCAGGCTACACCTTC,CASSRTGESGYTF
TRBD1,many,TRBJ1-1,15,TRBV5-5,TGTGCCAGCAGCTTGGGACAGGGGATTATAGCTGAAGCTTTCTTT,CASSLGQGIIAEAFF
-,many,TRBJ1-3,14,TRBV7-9,TGTGCCAGCAGCTTAGGGCTGGCTGGAAACACCATATATTTT,CASSLGLAGNTIYF
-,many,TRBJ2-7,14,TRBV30,TGTGCCTGGAGCGGTGGGGCAGGGGCCCACGAGCAGTACTTC,CAWSGGAGAHEQYF